These 11 T cell receptor beta chains were sequenced from one sample in a study of identical twins. TCRdb ran MiXCR on the 5' RACE reads and lists one entry per CDR3 protein. The table has approximately 530,000 distinct CDR3 sequences, around 22% seen once. These same data were also listed under a study on yellow fever vaccine responses in identical twins.

The sequenced sample was CD4+ T cells sorted from blood. These receptors were collected from a woman aged 18-29 years in good health.

In this sample, this clonotype turned up a few times. The rearrangement links TRBV7-8 to TRBJ2-3, with D possibly being TRBD2 (6 bases). This CDR3 has 15 amino acids. Germline CDR1 SGHVS, CDR2 FQNEAQ. V was pared by 0 bases and J by 4 bases, with 11 bases between. CDR3 in DNA: TGTGCCAGCAGCTTAGCCGGGAGCAGGGCAGATACGCAGTATTTT. The encoded protein is CASSLAGSRADTQYF.

The table lists this clonotype with a few counts. The V gene is TRBV12-3 or TRBV12-4, the J gene TRBJ2-1; tentative D call: TRBD1 (6 bases). Trimming removed 4 bases at V and 5 bases at J, with 24 bases between. The CDR3 spans 18 residues. This CDR3 is CASSSGPADSGIDNEQFF. The CDR3 DNA reads as TGTGCCAGCAGTTCAGGTCCTGCGGACAGTGGGATCGACAATGAGCAGTTCTTC.

A few counts support this clonotype. V is TRBV6-1 and J is TRBJ2-3, with D unresolved. The CDR3 runs to 13 residues. Trimming took off 4 bases at V and 4 bases at J, with 9 bases between the two ends. Germline V CDR1 and CDR2: MNHNS, SASEGT. This chain's CDR3 is CASSVQHPDTQYF. CDR3 nucleotide sequence: TGTGCCAGCAGTGTCCAACACCCAGATACGCAGTATTTT.

The chain uses TRBV6-1 and TRBJ2-1, with D perhaps matching TRBD1 (5 bases). The CDR3 is made up of 13 amino acids. Germline V gene lookup returns CDR1 MNHNS and CDR2 SASEGT. The V end was cut by 5 bases, the J end by 2 bases, with 7 bases between. The CDR3 nucleotides are TGTGCCAGCAGTAAGGACACCTACAATGAGCAGTTCTTC. Translated: CASSKDTYNEQFF.

This clonotype was recorded a few times. The chain combines TRBV12-3 or TRBV12-4 with TRBJ2-1, with TRBD1 matching 9 bases. The junction had 12 bases not matched to a gene; V was cut back by 5 bases and J by 7 bases. The CDR3 is 16 residues long. In nucleotides, the CDR3 is TGTGCCAGCAGTGCTTACGGGACAGGGAATCGGAATGAGCAGTTCTTC. It is translated as CASSAYGTGNRNEQFF.

This clonotype has only a few counts. V gene TRBV12-3 or TRBV12-4 combines with J gene TRBJ1-5; D uncertain. The V and J ends lost 0 bases and 6 bases respectively, with 9 bases between them. The CDR3 runs to 14 residues. The CDR3 DNA reads as TGTGCCAGCAGTTTAGCCGAGTTTGGTCAGCCCCAGCATTTT. Residues: CASSLAEFGQPQHF.

The rearrangement joins TRBV2 to TRBJ2-4; TRBD2 is a possible D gene (5 bases). Trimming stripped 4 bases from V and 4 bases from J, with 8 bases between. Germline V gives CDR1 SNHLY, CDR2 FYNNEI. The CDR3 totals 13 residues. The CDR3 DNA sequence: TGTGCCAGCAGTGGACTATCAAAAAACATTCAGTACTTC. Translated: CASSGLSKNIQYF. The full variable domain, rest sourced from reference TRBV2 and TRBJ2-4, is EPEVTQTPSHQVTQMGQEVILRCVPISNHLYFYWYRQILGQKVEFLVSFYNNEISEKSEIFDDQFSVERPDGSNFTLKIRSTKLEDSAMYFCASSGLSKNIQYFGAGTRLSVL.

The chain joins TRBV18 to TRBJ2-3, with 7 bases that match TRBD1. Germline-derived CDR1 and CDR2 are KGHSH and LQKENI. Trimming at V came to 2 bases and at J to 2 bases, leaving 4 bases not matched to a gene. The CDR3 has 15 amino acids. CDR3 residues: CASSPGTDATDTQYF. CDR3 DNA sequence: TGTGCCAGCTCACCAGGGACAGATGCCACAGATACGCAGTATTTT.

The chain is built from TRBV12-3 or TRBV12-4 and TRBJ2-7, with 8 nucleotides matching TRBD2. V shed 5 bases, J shed 3 bases, and the junction held 9 bases outside the gene matches. The CDR3 runs 15 residues. In DNA, the CDR3 is TGTGCCAGCAGTCAACGGGGAACTAGCGGCTACGAGCAGTACTTC. Translated, it gives CASSQRGTSGYEQYF.

The V call is TRBV11-2, the J call TRBJ2-3, with D perhaps matching TRBD1 (6 bases). Trimming took off 5 bases at V and 5 bases at J, with 8 bases between the two ends. CDR1 and CDR2 from the germline V gene are SGHAT and FQNNGV. The CDR3 has 12 residues. The DNA for the CDR3 is TGTGCCAGCAGCGAACAGGGAGATACGCAGTATTTT. This sequence encodes CASSEQGDTQYF.

This clonotype was seen repeatedly, ten times or more. The chain employs TRBV29-1 and TRBJ1-2, with D hard to call. Per germline, CDR1 SQVTM and CDR2 ANQGSEA. This CDR3 is 13 amino acids long. CDR3 in amino acids: CSMSEDGPYGYTF. The CDR3 nucleotides are TGCAGTATGTCAGAGGATGGCCCTTATGGCTACACCTTC.